Below, 18 T cell receptor beta chains from the same sample are listed, as sequenced in a study of early stage breast cancer tumors. Generated by immunoSEQ multiplex PCR, the TCRdb table keeps only in-frame clones and is missing some. This table has under 45,000 clones, around 72% appearing once. The specimen was blood. The source of these receptors is a person aged 45 to 59 with breast cancer.

The genes are TRBV5-4 and TRBJ1-1, with D possibly TRBD1 on 6 matching bases. The germline V and J ends were trimmed by 3 bases and 3 bases, with 12 bases remaining between them. Germline V gene sequence: CDR1 SGHNT, CDR2 YYREEE (reference sequence). This CDR3 contains 14 residues. This CDR3 is CASSSRGTDTEAFF. The CDR3, as DNA: TGTGCCAGCAGCTCCAGGGGTACGGACACTGAAGCTTTCTTT.

The rearrangement joins TRBV7-2 to TRBJ1-3; the D gene is possibly TRBD1 (6 bases). The CDR3 length is 15 residues. Germline values: CDR1 SGHTA, CDR2 FQGNSA. The ends were cut back, 3 bases at V and 0 bases at J, with 9 bases in the middle. The CDR3 reads CASSFETGSGNTIYF. For the CDR3, the DNA is TGTGCCAGCAGCTTCGAGACAGGCTCTGGAAACACCATATATTTT.

The V call is TRBV5-1, the J call TRBJ2-1; D perhaps matches TRBD1 (6 bases). Germline CDR1 SGHRS, CDR2 YFSETQ. Deletions cut 2 bases from V and 8 bases from J, with 17 bases between. This CDR3 has 15 amino acids. Here the CDR3 reads CASSLQGAIHDEQFF. In DNA, the CDR3 is TGCGCCAGCAGCTTACAGGGTGCTATACACGATGAGCAGTTCTTC.

This clone has only a few counts. The chain has TRBV19 and TRBJ1-5; the D gene is possibly TRBD1 (5 bases). Trimming removed 9 bases at V and 6 bases at J, with 21 bases between. The CDR3 covers 15 residues. Germline-derived CDR1 and CDR2 are LNHDA and SQIVND (reference sequence). The CDR3 DNA is TGTGCCAGCGAATTCAGGGTAGGGTCAAGTCAGCCCCAGCATTTT. Its protein is CASEFRVGSSQPQHF.

The rearrangement links TRBV6-5 to TRBJ2-3; 7 nucleotides align to TRBD1. This CDR3 contains 14 residues. The V gene's germline CDR1 is MNHEY and CDR2 SVGAGI. The J segment lost 4 bases and the V segment lost 6 bases, leaving 7 bases of the junction unmatched. In nucleotides, the CDR3 is TGTGCCAGCAGCCTGACAGGGCCACCAGATACGCAGTATTTT. It specifies CASSLTGPPDTQYF.

The chain uses TRBV11-2 and TRBJ2-7; 8 nucleotides line up with TRBD1. CDR1 is SGHAT and CDR2 is FQNNGV in the germline V gene. The CDR3 is made up of 14 amino acids. V gave up 5 bases and J gave up 3 bases; unmatched junction bases: 6. The CDR3 region has the DNA TGTGCCAGCAGCCCGGGACAGGTACGCTACGAGCAGTACTTC. Protein product: CASSPGQVRYEQYF.

The gene calls are TRBV6-1 and TRBJ1-1, with D possibly being TRBD1 (5 bases). The CDR3 loop spans 12 amino acids. Germline CDR1 reads MNHNS; CDR2 reads SASEGT. Trimming left V 6 bases short and J 11 bases short, with 16 bases between. CDR3 loop: CASSTDSRPAFF. The CDR3 DNA reads as TGTGCCAGCAGCACCGACAGCCGGCCGGCTTTCTTT.

The genes are TRBV2 and TRBJ1-4, with 10 bases identical to TRBD1. Germline loops: CDR1 SNHLY, CDR2 FYNNEI. Trimming removed 6 bases from V and 8 bases from J; junction bases left unmatched: 6. CDR3 size: 14 residues. CDR3 nucleotide sequence: TGTGCCAGCAGAGGACAGGGGGATCAAGAAAAACTGTTTTTT. The encoded protein is CASRGQGDQEKLFF.

This clone has just a few counts. V is TRBV7-8 and J is TRBJ1-6, with a tentative D call TRBD1 (6 bases). The germline V and J ends were trimmed by 2 bases and 8 bases, with 10 bases remaining between them. CDR1 is SGHVS and CDR2 is FQNEAQ in the germline V gene. The CDR3 is 14 amino acids. For the CDR3, the DNA is TGTGCCAGCAGCTTACAAACAGGGTATTCACCCCTCCACTTT. It specifies CASSLQTGYSPLHF.

The V call is TRBV11-2, the J call TRBJ2-3, with 14 bases lining up with TRBD2. Per germline, CDR1 SGHAT and CDR2 FQNNGV. The trim removed 5 bases at V and 7 bases at J, leaving 11 bases unmatched. The CDR3 loop spans 17 amino acids. CDR3 loop: CASSPMTSGGADNTQYF. The CDR3 DNA is TGTGCCAGCAGCCCCATGACTAGCGGGGGGGCTGACAATACGCAGTATTTT.

This clone has just one count. This chain's CDR3 is CASTPTSGENEQFF. CDR3 sequence (DNA): TGTGCCAGCACTCCGACTAGCGGGGAAAATGAGCAGTTCTTC. V gene TRBV2 combines with J gene TRBJ2-1, with 11 bases identical to TRBD2. Trimming removed 7 bases from V and 7 bases from J; junction bases left unmatched: 6. This CDR3 comprises 14 residues. Germline V lookup: CDR1 SNHLY, CDR2 FYNNEI.

There are a few counts of this clone. The chain carries TRBV15 and TRBJ2-7, with 8 bases aligning to TRBD1. This CDR3 region has 15 residues. J was trimmed by 0 bases and V by 5 bases; bases with no gene match: 6. CDR1 is LNHNV and CDR2 is YYDKDF in the germline V gene (reference sequence). CDR3 nucleotides: TGTGCCACCAGCCCGGACAGGGAACGCTCCTACGAGCAGTACTTC. Its protein is CATSPDRERSYEQYF.

This clone was detected only a few times. V and J are TRBV10-2 and TRBJ2-1, with TRBD2 matching 10 bases. With V trimmed by 6 bases and J by 5 bases, 4 bases remained unmatched. Germline V gene sequence: CDR1 WSHSY, CDR2 SAAADI. The CDR3 covers 14 residues. In DNA form, the CDR3 reads TGCGCCAGCAGGGACCTAGCGGGAGACAATGAGCAGTTCTTC. It is translated as CASRDLAGDNEQFF.

This clone has just one count. Here the CDR3 reads CASSTRTGDAEAFF. The CDR3 DNA is TGTGCCAGCAGTACCAGGACAGGGGACGCTGAAGCTTTCTTT. The chain employs TRBV6-5 and TRBJ1-1, with 9 bases fitting TRBD1. This CDR3 has 14 residues. The ends lost 5 bases at V and 6 bases at J; junction bases unmatched: 7. The germline V gene has CDR1 MNHEY and CDR2 SVGAGI.

This chain joins TRBV7-8 and TRBJ2-1; 12 nucleotides match TRBD2. Germline loops: CDR1 SGHVS, CDR2 FQNEAQ. The CDR3 has 14 amino acids. The J segment lost 10 bases and the V segment lost 7 bases, leaving 8 bases of the junction unmatched. The chain's CDR3 is CASTALAGGLEQFF. The CDR3 DNA reads TGTGCCAGCACCGCACTAGCGGGGGGCTTGGAGCAGTTCTTC.

Written as DNA, the CDR3 is TGCAGTGCTTACGGACAATCTGAAGCTTTCTTT. Residues: CSAYGQSEAFF. The chain uses TRBV20-1 and TRBJ1-1; D possibly corresponds to TRBD1 (5 bases). The CDR3 is made up of 11 amino acids. V lost 5 bases and J lost 6, with 10 bases in between. Germline assignment: CDR1 DFQATT and CDR2 SNEGSKA (reference sequence).

The chain recombines TRBV6-6 with TRBJ2-7; D is unresolved. Germline assignment: CDR1 MNHNY and CDR2 SVGAGI (reference sequence). The V end lost 2 bases, the J end lost 0 bases, and 11 bases lay between the germline ends. The CDR3 sequence is 15 residues long. In DNA, the CDR3 is TGTGCCAGCAGTTACGGCGGATCCGTCTCCTACGAGCAGTACTTC. Translating gives CASSYGGSVSYEQYF.

Turning to this clone: Other DNA sequences from this sample encode an identical CDR3 as well. This chain connects TRBV10-1 to TRBJ1-2; 8 nucleotides agree with TRBD1. Germline CDR1 reads WNHNN; CDR2 reads SYGVQD (reference sequence). With 5 bases clipped from V and 4 bases from J, the junction kept 3 bases outside the gene matches. The CDR3 is made up of 13 amino acids. CDR3 DNA: TGCGCCAGCAGTCCTGACAGGGGCTATGGCTACACCTTC. Protein: CASSPDRGYGYTF.